The 14 T cell receptor beta chains below come from one sample, sequenced in a study of beta chain features in type 1 diabetes. Their antigen targets remain unknown. Every bit of the isolated RNA underwent reverse transcription, so sequencing read expressed TCRB transcripts. Here immunoSEQ multiplex PCR was the method, and the copy in TCRdb shows in-frame clones only, minus some. The sample consists of about 660,000 clones, 11% to 15% of them appearing once. Study-wide results and caveats: Within each of all four CD4+ subsets, Type 1 diabetes patients had TCRB CDR3s that were moderately but significantly shorter.

The specimen sequenced was naive CD4+ T cells from blood. The receptors were gathered from a man aged 18 to 29 with type 1 diabetes.

This chain joins TRBV10-1 and TRBJ2-5, with D perhaps TRBD1 or TRBD2 (6 bases each). Germline V lookup: CDR1 WNHNN, CDR2 SYGVQD (reference sequence). The V gene lost 2 bases and the J gene lost 4 bases, with 17 bases spanning the gap. The CDR3 consists of 16 residues. The CDR3 reads CASSELKSGGGETQYF. CDR3 nucleotides: TGCGCCAGCAGTGAGCTAAAGAGCGGAGGGGGAGAGACCCAGTACTTC.

This clone was seen a handful of times. The sample has other DNA sequences that encode this CDR3 too. V is TRBV14 and J is TRBJ2-1, with 9 bases fitting TRBD2. The CDR3 runs 15 residues. In germline, CDR1 is SGHDN, CDR2 FVKESK. V was clipped by 1 base and J by 5 bases; unmatched bases: 3. The CDR3 DNA sequence: TGTGCCAGCAGCCAAGGACTAGCGGCTAACAATGAGCAGTTCTTC. Translating it yields CASSQGLAANNEQFF.

This clone came up a few times. The rearrangement joins TRBV29-1 to TRBJ2-1; 7 bases match TRBD2. V dropped 2 bases and J dropped 15; count of bases not matched to a gene: 13. CDR1 is SQVTM and CDR2 is ANQGSEA in the germline V gene. The length of the CDR3 is 13 residues. The CDR3 here is CSVEPQLEGGMFF. CDR3 coding DNA: TGCAGCGTTGAACCCCAGTTGGAGGGAGGGATGTTCTTC.

This clone was recorded a few times. The rearrangement joins TRBV7-2 to TRBJ2-2; the match to TRBD2 covers 12 bases. The germline gives CDR1 SGHTA, CDR2 FQGNSA. Trimming removed 3 bases from V and 0 bases from J; junction bases left unmatched: 2. This CDR3 is 17 amino acids long. The CDR3 spells CASSFTSGRPNTGELFF. The DNA of the CDR3 is TGTGCCAGCAGCTTTACTAGCGGGAGGCCGAACACCGGGGAGCTGTTTTTT.

This chain uses TRBV5-1 with TRBJ2-5; 8 nucleotides align to TRBD1. This CDR3 comprises 14 residues. CDR1 and CDR2 (germline): SGHRS, YFSETQ. Unmatched junction bases numbered 6, after V lost 5 bases and J lost 3 bases. CDR3 residues: CASRGRGLEETQYF. The CDR3 region has the DNA TGCGCCAGCAGAGGCAGGGGGCTTGAAGAGACCCAGTACTTC.

There are a few counts of this clone. The V gene is TRBV29-1, the J gene TRBJ1-1; D uncertain. The CDR3 covers 14 residues. Trimming removed 6 bases at V and 4 bases at J, with 18 bases between. The germline CDR1 and CDR2 sequences are SQVTM and ANQGSEA. The CDR3 spells CSVAGPSLVTEAFF. CDR3 in DNA: TGCAGCGTGGCAGGACCCTCCCTGGTCACTGAAGCTTTCTTT.

The CDR3 DNA reads as TGTGCCTGGAAGGGACGGATGAATGAAAAACTGTTTTTT. It specifies CAWKGRMNEKLFF. The chain couples TRBV30 to TRBJ1-4; tentative D call: TRBD1 (5 bases). The CDR3 contains 13 residues. Germline V lookup: CDR1 GTSNPN, CDR2 SVGIG (reference sequence). V was trimmed by 4 bases and J by 5 bases, leaving 11 bases between them.

The genes are TRBV25-1 and TRBJ2-5; no clear D gene. CDR1 and CDR2 (germline): MGHDK, SYGVNS. CDR3 size: 15 residues. V shed 1 base and J shed 4 bases, with 13 bases lying between them. The CDR3 loop reads CASSEWFDTGETQYF. The DNA for the CDR3 is TGTGCCAGCAGTGAATGGTTTGACACGGGAGAGACCCAGTACTTC. Looking up the rest from reference TRBV25-1 and TRBJ2-5 gives the full variable domain: EADIYQTPRYLVIGTGKKITLECSQTMGHDKMYWYQQDPGMELHLIHYSYGVNSTEKGDLSSESTVSRIRTEHFPLTLESARPSHTSQYLCASSEWFDTGETQYFGPGTRLLVL.

This clone was counted only a few times. Other DNA sequences in this sample translate to the same CDR3. The V call is TRBV15, the J call TRBJ2-1; D is perhaps TRBD2 (5 bases). CDR1 and CDR2 (germline): LNHNV, YYDKDF (reference sequence). This CDR3 comprises 14 residues. Trimming took 1 base from V and 1 from J, leaving 5 bases between them. The CDR3 region is CATSRAGSYNEQFF. CDR3 sequence (DNA): TGTGCCACCAGCAGAGCGGGGTCCTACAATGAGCAGTTCTTC.

This clone has more than one count but fewer than ten. V usage is TRBV27 and J usage is TRBJ1-6, with 9 bases identical to TRBD1. Trimming removed 9 bases from V and 10 bases from J; junction bases left unmatched: 7. The CDR3 covers 13 residues. Germline values: CDR1 MNHEY, CDR2 SMNVEV (reference sequence). Written as DNA, the CDR3 is TGTGCCAGTTCGGGGGACAGGGTCTCACCCCTCCACTTT. Its protein is CASSGDRVSPLHF.

The chain joins TRBV7-9 to TRBJ2-7; D remains unclear. Germline CDR1 SEHNR, CDR2 FQNEAQ (reference sequence). The CDR3 runs 12 residues. The germline V and J ends were trimmed by 5 bases and 2 bases, with 7 bases remaining between them. This CDR3 is CASSPSPYEQYF. The CDR3 nucleotides are TGTGCCAGCAGCCCCTCCCCCTACGAGCAGTACTTC.

In the case of this clone: In the same sample, other DNA sequences code for this CDR3. This rearrangement joins TRBV7-9 to TRBJ2-5, with unresolved D. This CDR3 is 12 amino acids long. Trimming stripped 1 base from V and 5 bases from J, with 5 bases between. CDR1 SEHNR and CDR2 FQNEAQ come from the germline V gene (reference sequence). The CDR3 sequence: CASSLGRETQYF. The CDR3 DNA sequence: TGTGCCAGCAGCTTAGGCCGGGAGACCCAGTACTTC.

This clone has a handful of counts. The chain couples TRBV29-1 to TRBJ1-2, with D tentatively TRBD1 (6 bases). The CDR3 spans 13 residues. V was clipped by 3 bases and J by 6 bases, with 14 bases between them. Germline loops: CDR1 SQVTM, CDR2 ANQGSEA. The CDR3 region is CSVDSGQGNGYTF. DNA of the CDR3: TGCAGCGTTGATAGTGGTCAGGGGAATGGCTACACCTTC.

The table lists this clone with a count of one. This same CDR3 is encoded by further DNA sequences in the sample. The chain is built from TRBV18 and TRBJ2-7; 7 nucleotides align to TRBD1. The CDR3 length is 15 residues. Germline V gene data show CDR1 as KGHSH and CDR2 as LQKENI. The V and J ends lost 3 bases and 0 bases, in that order; junction bases with no gene match: 5. The CDR3 DNA sequence: TGTGCCAGCTCACCCGGGACAGCGAGCTCCTACGAGCAGTACTTC. This sequence encodes CASSPGTASSYEQYF.